The clone carrying this T cell receptor (beta chain) showed up just once. Trimming pared 6 bases from V and 4 bases from J, leaving 9 bases between. CDR1 and CDR2 from the germline V gene are DFQATT and SNEGSKA (reference sequence). This CDR3 is built from 11 residues. In the source study's methods: Reference gene primer amplification in the assay estimated nucleated cell counts. Measured with immunoSEQ multiplex PCR; TCRdb has only the in-frame clones, and not every one. Clone size and the V and J calls come from that table; the DNA yielded D and trimming. Among approximately 65,000 clones listed, 90% were seen once. The entry originates in a study of blood T cell repertoires in COVID-19. Across the study: Sites in the United States, Italy and Spain provided acute and convalescent COVID-19 samples.

The TCR comes from a woman in her late teens or twenties with acute or convalescent COVID-19. V and J are TRBV20-1 and TRBJ1-1; D is unclear. The sequencing input was peripheral blood. CDR3 in DNA: TGCAGTGCCAACCAGATCACTGAAGCTTTCTTT. This sequence encodes CSANQITEAFF.